Shown below are 27 T cell receptor delta chains from a single sample sequenced in a study of γδ T cells in repeated Plasmodium falciparum infection. Gammadelta T cells were flow-sorted from PBMC into Vgamma9/Vdelta2+ and Vdelta2-negative populations for bulk analysis. TCRdb ran CATT on the multiplex PCR reads. Here the sample spans 93,000 or so delta-chain clones, 0.98% being singletons. Source material: gamma-delta T cells from blood. The receptors originated from a pool of human donors (malaria-infected and uninfected, not separated).

Comments on this clone: The TCRdb protein, from a much larger clone, departs from this DNA's translation at residue 20, likely by read error; the protein shown derives from the DNA. The V gene is given as TRDV1, and no J gene call is available; the D segment call TRDD3 is taken from the table without a DNA check. The CDR3 covers 21 residues. From germline, CDR1 is TSWWSYY and CDR2 QGS. The CDR3 nucleotides are TGTGCTCTTGGGGAACGGGGCTTCGCCTCGACCTGGGGGCCCCCCACCGATAAACTCACCTTT. It specifies CALGERGFASTWGPPTDKLTF.

There are a few counts of this clone. This likely traces to a read error, being one base from a far larger clone. The same CDR3 also results from other DNA sequences found in this sample. The chain combines TRDV1 with TRDJ1; perhaps TRDD3 as D (7 bases). The CDR3 contains 19 residues. V dropped 5 bases and J dropped 5 bases, with 30 bases sitting between them. The germline gives CDR1 TSWWSYY, CDR2 QGS. CDR3: CALGILHPDWGIHRDKLIF. CDR3 DNA: TGTGCTCTTGGGATCCTACACCCAGACTGGGGCATACACCGAGATAAACTCATCTTT.

This clone was seen a handful of times. The protein in TCRdb stems from a much larger clone and differs at residue 8 from this DNA's translation, likely a read error; here the protein is translated from the DNA. The rearrangement joins TRDV2 to TRDJ1; TRDD3 matches 8 bases. Since TCRdb gives no J gene, matching the DNA to germline was used here to assign it. The CDR3 loop spans 19 amino acids. V trimming: 0 bases; J trimming: 4 bases; junction bases outside the gene matches: 18. The germline gives CDR1 GEAIGNYY, CDR2 EKD. The CDR3 sequence: CACDTGGSWGTPGIDKLIF. The CDR3 DNA reads TGTGCCTGTGACACCGGGGGGTCCTGGGGGACCCCGGGGATCGATAAACTCATCTTT.

This clone was seen more than once but under ten times. The protein recorded in TCRdb matches a much larger clone and deviates from this DNA's translation at residue 11, suggesting a read error; the protein here is obtained by translating the DNA. This rearrangement joins TRDV2 to TRDJ1; 7 bases fit TRDD3. Because TCRdb records no J gene, it was assigned here through a match of the DNA to germline. The CDR3 sequence is 19 residues long. With 0 bases clipped from V and 0 bases from J, the junction kept 15 bases outside the gene matches. Germline V gene data show CDR1 as GEAIGNYY and CDR2 as EKD. The CDR3 protein is CACDTPWDTKDPYTDKLIF. In DNA, the CDR3 is TGTGCCTGTGACACCCCATGGGATACTAAAGACCCGTACACCGATAAACTCATCTTT.

With regard to this clone: It differs at one base from a far larger clone, so likely a read error. In the same sample, other DNA sequences code for this CDR3. The V gene is TRDV1, but the J gene lacks a call; the table's D gene call, TRDD3, was not cross checked with the DNA. Per germline, CDR1 TSWWSYY and CDR2 QGS. The CDR3 runs 18 residues. CDR3 DNA: TGTGCTCTTGCTAAGGGCCTTCCTAAAGGGGGATACCCCGATAAGCTCATCTTT. Its protein product is CALAKGLPKGGYPDKLIF.

This clone was counted ten times or more. TCRdb's listed protein matches a much larger clone and diverges from this DNA's translation at residue 10, likely through a read error; the protein shown comes from the DNA. The chain uses TRDV1 and TRDJ1, with a tentative D call TRDD3 (6 bases). The CDR3 contains 15 residues. V lost 2 bases to trimming and J lost 3 bases, with 13 bases between them. Germline assignment: CDR1 TSWWSYY and CDR2 QGS. CDR3 bases: TGTGCTCTTGGGGAAGTAGAGGATACAGCCGATAAACTCATCTTT. It codes for CALGEVEDTADKLIF.

This clone was detected a few times. The protein that TCRdb holds for this DNA derives from a much larger clone and differs from the translated DNA at residue 3, which likely indicates a read error; the protein shown here is translated from the DNA. The CDR3 nucleotides read TGTGCTATTGGGGAACCGGTCCGAAGGGGGATACCCAAACTCATCTTT. It translates to CAIGEPVRRGIPKLIF. V usage is TRDV1 and J usage is TRDJ1; 9 nucleotides align to TRDD3. TCRdb records no J gene; here it was assigned by comparing the DNA to germline. This CDR3 spans 16 amino acids. CDR1 and CDR2 (germline): TSWWSYY, QGS.

This clone has more than one count but fewer than ten. TCRdb has a much larger clone's protein, which differs at residue 17 from the translation of this DNA, likely because of a read error; what is shown is the protein translated from the DNA. The chain carries TRDV1 and TRDJ1; TRDD3 agrees at 7 bases. Assignment of the J gene here rests on matching the DNA to germline, because TCRdb gives none. The CDR3 length is 22 residues. V lost 2 bases and J lost 4; bases outside the gene matches: 28. Germline V lookup: CDR1 TSWWSYY, CDR2 QGS. The CDR3 DNA reads TGTGCTCTTGGGGAAACCGGCTTCCCACCGACTAGGGGGATTTCGTACATCGATAAACTCATCTTT. It translates to CALGETGFPPTRGISYIDKLIF.

This clone was seen a few times. The protein held in TCRdb is that of a much larger clone and does not match this DNA's translation at residue 4, likely because of a read error; the protein shown is translated from the DNA. The V call is TRDV1, the J call TRDJ3, with TRDD3 as a possible D gene (6 bases). Per the germline V gene, CDR1 is TSWWSYY and CDR2 is QGS. Trimming took 9 bases from V and 1 from J, leaving 22 bases between them. The CDR3 covers 19 residues. CDR3 DNA: TGTGCTCTCGGACCTTCACTCGGGGGGACATCCTGGGACACCCGACAGATGTTTTTC. This gives the protein CALGPSLGGTSWDTRQMFF.

Notes on this clone: The TCRdb record carries a much larger clone's protein, which differs from this DNA's translation at residue 4; a read error is the likely cause, and the protein listed here is the DNA translation. The chain couples TRDV2 to TRDJ1; 10 nucleotides agree with TRDD3. The J gene was missing in TCRdb and was found by matching the end of the DNA to germline. The CDR3 extends over 16 amino acids. V shed 5 bases and J 1 base; nucleotides not matched to a gene: 9. Germline values: CDR1 GEAIGNYY, CDR2 EKD. The CDR3 region has the DNA TGTGCCTGTGTCTCACTGGGGGATTCAGCCACCGATAAACTCATCTTT. It is translated as CACVSLGDSATDKLIF.

This clone came up many times. The J gene is TRDJ1, the V gene TRDV1, with a possible D match to TRDD2 (5 bases). The V gene lost 5 bases and the J gene lost 8 bases, with 21 bases spanning the gap. The CDR3 has 15 residues. From germline, CDR1 is TSWWSYY and CDR2 QGS. The CDR3 loop reads CALGTSPPPPAKLIF. CDR3 nucleotide sequence: TGTGCTCTTGGGACTTCCCCCCCGCCCCCGGCCAAACTCATCTTT.

This clone was seen more than once but under ten times. TCRdb shows a much larger clone's protein in place of this DNA's translation, and the two differ at residue 15, likely through a read error; the protein shown is translated from the DNA. The chain links TRDV1 to TRDJ1; 7 bases are a match to TRDD3. As TCRdb names no J gene, one was assigned here on the basis of a DNA match to germline. The length of the CDR3 is 19 residues. Germline V gene sequence: CDR1 TSWWSYY, CDR2 QGS. The CDR3: CALGSCKWGTRGYTVKLIF. DNA of the CDR3: TGTGCTCTTGGGTCCTGTAAGTGGGGGACCCGGGGGTACACCGTTAAACTCATCTTT.

This clone showed up just a few times. The protein that TCRdb holds for this DNA derives from a much larger clone and differs from the translated DNA at residue 6, which likely indicates a read error; the protein shown here is translated from the DNA. The genes are TRDV2 and TRDJ1; D gene uncertain. CDR3 length equals 16 residues. V was cut by 2 bases and J by 2 bases, with 17 bases left in between. Germline CDR1 is GEAIGNYY and CDR2 is EKD. The DNA of the CDR3 is TGTGCCTGTGACAACATCCCCCCCCACACGACCGATAAACTCATCTTT. Amino acids: CACDNIPPHTTDKLIF.

This clone was detected only a few times. TCRdb pairs this DNA with a much larger clone's protein that differs at residue 13, likely a read error; the protein shown was translated from the DNA. This chain links TRDV1 with TRDJ1, with TRDD3 as a possible D gene (5 bases). TCRdb offers no J gene call, so here the DNA was matched to germline to obtain one. The CDR3 consists of 17 residues. Germline V gene lookup returns CDR1 TSWWSYY and CDR2 QGS. CDR3 in amino acids: CALGDFPSSWETGKLIF. Here the CDR3 DNA reads TGTGCTCTTGGAGATTTCCCGTCCTCCTGGGAAACCGGTAAACTCATCTTT.

This clone was counted at least ten times. This DNA's translation and the protein TCRdb lists, from a much larger clone, do not match at residue 19, likely due to a read error; the protein shown is translated from the DNA. The rearrangement links TRDV1 to TRDJ1; TRDD3 matches 8 bases. In germline, CDR1 is TSWWSYY, CDR2 QGS. The CDR3 spans 20 residues. CDR3 in amino acids: CALGDHVPSPVLGAGGELTF. In nucleotides, the CDR3 is TGTGCTCTTGGGGACCACGTTCCTTCCCCCGTACTGGGGGCCGGAGGGGAACTCACCTTT.

A note on this clone: This DNA's translation differs at residue 15 from TCRdb's protein, which comes from a much larger clone; a read error is likely, and the protein shown is translated from the DNA. This chain's CDR3 is CALGELQRYVFLAPAGNYTTDKLIF. The CDR3 coding sequence is TGTGCTCTTGGGGAACTACAAAGGTACGTCTTCCTAGCTCCTGCTGGGAACTATACTACCGATAAACTCATCTTT. This chain links TRDV1 with TRDJ1; 7 bases line up with TRDD2. TCRdb is silent on the J gene; assignment here came from matching the DNA to germline. This CDR3 spans 25 amino acids. V was clipped by 0 bases and J by 2 bases; unmatched bases: 33. Germline CDR1 is TSWWSYY and CDR2 is QGS.

This clone has a handful of counts. Translating this DNA gives a protein that differs at residue 6 from the TCRdb one, which belongs to a much larger clone; a read error is likely, and the protein shown is this translation. The rearrangement uses TRDV1 and TRDJ1; D call uncertain. TCRdb leaves out the J gene; it was filled in here by matching the DNA to germline. CDR1 and CDR2 (germline): TSWWSYY, QGS. This CDR3 contains 14 residues. Trimming pared 2 bases from V and 8 bases from J, leaving 15 bases between. The CDR3 nucleotides are TGTGCTCTTGGGGAATCGGATCCTTTGCTGAAACTCATCTTT. It translates to CALGESDPLLKLIF.

This clone was seen a handful of times. One base separates it from a far larger clone, so it is likely a read error. Different DNA sequences within this sample yield the same CDR3. The chain uses TRDV2 and TRDJ1; the D gene is possibly TRDD2 (6 bases). The J gene is absent in TCRdb and was assigned here via DNA matching to germline. CDR3 length: 19 amino acids. Germline-derived CDR1 and CDR2 are GEAIGNYY and EKD. This CDR3 reads CACDNSYAAAHKDTDKLIF. The CDR3 nucleotides read TGTGCTTGTGACAACTCCTACGCGGCTGCCCATAAAGACACCGATAAACTCATCTTT.

This clone was observed a handful of times. The mismatch at residue 4 between this DNA's translation and the TCRdb protein of a much larger clone likely reflects a read error; the protein shown is translated from the DNA. CDR3: CACVTLLGEHTDKLIF. The CDR3 DNA reads as TGTGCCTGTGTCACTCTACTGGGGGAGCACACCGATAAACTCATCTTT. The chain recombines TRDV2 with TRDJ1, with 9 bases lining up with TRDD3. The V and J ends lost 5 bases and 0 bases, in that order; junction bases with no gene match: 9. Germline values: CDR1 GEAIGNYY, CDR2 EKD. The CDR3 has 16 residues.

This clone has at least ten counts. A far larger clone is off by one base, so a read error is likely. The same CDR3 arises from other DNA sequences in this sample as well. The CDR3 is CALGEPDPLLKLIF. The CDR3 DNA reads TGTGCTCTTGGGGAGCCGGATCCTTTGCTGAAACTCATCTTT. The chain links TRDV1 to TRDJ1; D ambiguous. The J gene was not available in TCRdb and was assigned here by matching the DNA to germline segments. The ends were cut back, 3 bases at V and 8 bases at J, with 16 bases in the middle. The germline V gene encodes CDR1 TSWWSYY and CDR2 QGS. The CDR3 is 14 amino acids.

Notes on this clone: Translating this DNA gives a protein that differs at residue 14 from the TCRdb one, which belongs to a much larger clone; a read error is likely, and the protein shown is this translation. The chain recombines TRDV2 with TRDJ1, with TRDD3 identical over 8 bases. CDR1 GEAIGNYY and CDR2 EKD come from the germline V gene. Trimming removed 8 bases from V and 1 base from J; junction bases left unmatched: 26. The CDR3 has 20 amino acids. CDR3 DNA sequence: TGTGCCTCCTTTGGTCCCGATAGTACTGGGGGGAGATTCTGCACCGATAAACTCATCTTT. This codes for CASFGPDSTGGRFCTDKLIF.

With regard to this clone: This DNA translates differently at residue 14 from the TCRdb protein, which is that of a much larger clone; a read error is likely, and the protein shown is the DNA's own translation. V is TRDV3 and J is TRDJ1; 9 nucleotides agree with TRDD3. Because TCRdb records no J gene, it was assigned here through a match of the DNA to germline. This CDR3 spans 17 amino acids. Germline CDR1 is TVYSNPD and CDR2 is GDNSRS (reference sequence). The CDR3 DNA reads TGTGCCTTTATACCCCGACACTGGGGGAGCGAAGAGGATAGACTCATCTTT. Amino acids: CAFIPRHWGSEEDRLIF.

This clone was counted many times. For this DNA, TCRdb reports the protein of a much larger clone, which diverges at residue 16, most likely from a read error; the protein presented here is translated directly from the DNA. The V gene was identified as TRDV2, while no J gene was called; the table assigns TRDD3, which was not confirmed against the DNA. CDR3 length equals 18 residues. The germline V gene encodes CDR1 GEAIGNYY and CDR2 EKD. Here the CDR3 DNA reads TGTGCCTGTGACACAGTACTGGGGGATACGTCCGTCACCGATAAACCCATCTTT. It translates to CACDTVLGDTSVTDKPIF.

This clone was observed a handful of times. A far larger clone is only one base removed, so a read error is likely. In the same sample, other DNA sequences code for this CDR3. The chain employs TRDV2 and TRDJ1; perhaps TRDD3 as D (5 bases). TCRdb records no J gene; here it was assigned by comparing the DNA to germline. The CDR3 spans 16 residues. Trimming cost V 9 bases and J 0 bases, with 22 bases left between them. Per germline, CDR1 GEAIGNYY and CDR2 EKD. The CDR3 is CALRRGYDLYTDKLIF. In DNA form, the CDR3 reads TGTGCCCTACGACGGGGGTACGATCTGTACACCGATAAACTCATCTTT.

This clone was seen repeatedly, ten times or more. The chain carries TRDV1 and TRDJ1, with TRDD3 matching 8 bases. Unmatched junction bases numbered 17, after V lost 0 bases and J lost 14 bases. Per the germline V gene, CDR1 is TSWWSYY and CDR2 is QGS. The CDR3 sequence is 16 residues long. The CDR3 DNA sequence: TGTGCTCTTGGGGAACTTTTGGACCTTCCCCCGTACTGGGGGATCTTT. Its protein product is CALGELLDLPPYWGIF.

To note about this clone: TCRdb's listed protein matches a much larger clone and diverges from this DNA's translation at residue 22, likely through a read error; the protein shown comes from the DNA. The V and J genes are TRDV1 and TRDJ1; D gene ambiguous. In germline, CDR1 is TSWWSYY, CDR2 QGS. This CDR3 is built from 23 residues. The CDR3 nucleotides read TGTGCTCTTGGGGAACCCCCTAGTATTCTAGTAGGGTGGCCTGAGCTTGGGACCGATAAACTCACCTTT. Its translation is CALGEPPSILVGWPELGTDKLTF.

This clone has more than one count but fewer than ten. TCRdb attributes to this sequence the protein of a much larger clone, which differs from the DNA translation at residue 3; a read error is likely, and the protein displayed is translated from the DNA. The chain joins TRDV2 to TRDJ1; TRDD3 aligns across 7 bases. The J gene is absent in TCRdb and was assigned here via DNA matching to germline. Germline CDR1 is GEAIGNYY and CDR2 is EKD. The CDR3 has 18 amino acids. The chain's CDR3 is CARDSIGTGGSYTDKLIF. The CDR3 nucleotides read TGTGCCCGTGACTCAATTGGTACCGGGGGATCGTACACCGATAAACTCATCTTT.